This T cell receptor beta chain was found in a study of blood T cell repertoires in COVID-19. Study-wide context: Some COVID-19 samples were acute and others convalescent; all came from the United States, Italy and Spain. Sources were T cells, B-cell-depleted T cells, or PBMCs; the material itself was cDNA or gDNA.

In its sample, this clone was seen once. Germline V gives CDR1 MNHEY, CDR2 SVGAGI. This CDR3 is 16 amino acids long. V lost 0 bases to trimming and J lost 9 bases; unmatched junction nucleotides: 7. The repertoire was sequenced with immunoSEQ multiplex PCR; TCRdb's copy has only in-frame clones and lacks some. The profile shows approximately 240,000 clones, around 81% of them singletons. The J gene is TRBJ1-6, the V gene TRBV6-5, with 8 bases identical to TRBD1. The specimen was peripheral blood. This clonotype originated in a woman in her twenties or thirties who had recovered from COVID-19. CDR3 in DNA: TGTGCCAGCAGTTACTCGACCCCAGGGGGCGGTTCACCCCTCCACTTT. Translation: CASSYSTPGGGSPLHF.